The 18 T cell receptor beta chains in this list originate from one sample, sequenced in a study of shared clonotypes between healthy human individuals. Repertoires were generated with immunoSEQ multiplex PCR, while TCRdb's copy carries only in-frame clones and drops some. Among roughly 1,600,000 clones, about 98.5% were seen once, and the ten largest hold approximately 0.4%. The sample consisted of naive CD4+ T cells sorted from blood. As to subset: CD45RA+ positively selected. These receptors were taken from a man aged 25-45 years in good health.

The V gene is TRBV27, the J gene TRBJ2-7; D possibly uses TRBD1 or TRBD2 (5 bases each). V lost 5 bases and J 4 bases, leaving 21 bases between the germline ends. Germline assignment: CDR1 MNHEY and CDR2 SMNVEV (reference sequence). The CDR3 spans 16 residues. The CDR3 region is CASSRDLSPVTYEQYF. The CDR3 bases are TGTGCCAGCAGTCGGGACCTTAGTCCCGTAACTTACGAGCAGTACTTC.

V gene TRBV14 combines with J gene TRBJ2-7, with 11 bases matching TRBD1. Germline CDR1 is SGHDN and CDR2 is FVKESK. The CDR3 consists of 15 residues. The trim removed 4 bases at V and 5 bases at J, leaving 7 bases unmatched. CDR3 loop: CASSLIGQGANEQYF. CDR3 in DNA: TGTGCCAGCAGCCTGATTGGACAGGGGGCAAACGAGCAGTACTTC.

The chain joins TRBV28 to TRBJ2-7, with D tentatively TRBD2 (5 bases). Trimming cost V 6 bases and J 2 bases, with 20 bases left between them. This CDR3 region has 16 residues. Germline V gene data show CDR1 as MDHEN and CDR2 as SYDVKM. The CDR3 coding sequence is TGTGCCAGCAGATCCTCGGACTGGATCTATACCTACGAGCAGTACTTC. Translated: CASRSSDWIYTYEQYF.

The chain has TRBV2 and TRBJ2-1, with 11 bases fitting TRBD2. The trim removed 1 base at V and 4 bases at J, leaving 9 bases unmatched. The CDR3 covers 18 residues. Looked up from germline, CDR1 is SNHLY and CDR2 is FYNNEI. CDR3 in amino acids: CASSEDRAGTSGYNEQFF. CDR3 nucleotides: TGTGCCAGCAGTGAAGACAGGGCTGGGACTAGCGGATACAATGAGCAGTTCTTC.

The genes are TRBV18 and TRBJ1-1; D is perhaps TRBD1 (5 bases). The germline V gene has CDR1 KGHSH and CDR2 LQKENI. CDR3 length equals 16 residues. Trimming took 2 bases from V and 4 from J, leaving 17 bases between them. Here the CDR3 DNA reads TGTGCCAGCTCACCAGAGGCGTCGGGGGGTAGCACTGAAGCTTTCTTT. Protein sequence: CASSPEASGGSTEAFF.

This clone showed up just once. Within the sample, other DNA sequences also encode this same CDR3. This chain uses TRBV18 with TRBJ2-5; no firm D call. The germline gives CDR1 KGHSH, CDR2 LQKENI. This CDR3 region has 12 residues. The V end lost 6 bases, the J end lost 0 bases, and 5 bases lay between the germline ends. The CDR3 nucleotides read TGTGCCAGCTCTCTTTACCAAGAGACCCAGTACTTC. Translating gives CASSLYQETQYF.

DNA for the CDR3: TGTGCCAGCAGTGGTTCGGGGTCCGGGGAGCTGTTTTTT. It yields the protein CASSGSGSGELFF. The J gene is TRBJ2-2, the V gene TRBV6-1; possible D gene TRBD2, 5 bases. Germline CDR1 is MNHNS and CDR2 is SASEGT. The CDR3 totals 13 residues. The V end was cut by 4 bases, the J end by 6 bases, with 9 bases between.

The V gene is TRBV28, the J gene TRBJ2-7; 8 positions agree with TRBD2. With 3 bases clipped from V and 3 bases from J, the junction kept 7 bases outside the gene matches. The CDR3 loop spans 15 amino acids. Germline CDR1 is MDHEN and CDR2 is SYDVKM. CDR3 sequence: CASSFLGTRGYEQYF. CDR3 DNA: TGTGCCAGCAGTTTTCTCGGGACTAGGGGCTACGAGCAGTACTTC. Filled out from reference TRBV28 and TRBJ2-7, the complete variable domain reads DVKVTQSSRYLVKRTGEKVFLECVQDMDHENMFWYRQDPGLGLRLIYFSYDVKMKEKGDIPEGYSVSREKKERFSLILESASTNQTSMYLCASSFLGTRGYEQYFGPGTRLTVT.

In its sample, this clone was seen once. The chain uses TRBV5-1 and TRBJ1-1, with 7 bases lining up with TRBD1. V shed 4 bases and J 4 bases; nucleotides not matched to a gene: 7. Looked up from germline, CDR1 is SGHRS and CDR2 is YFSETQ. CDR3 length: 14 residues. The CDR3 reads CASSLIDRATEAFF. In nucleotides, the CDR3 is TGCGCCAGCAGCCTAATAGACAGGGCCACTGAAGCTTTCTTT.

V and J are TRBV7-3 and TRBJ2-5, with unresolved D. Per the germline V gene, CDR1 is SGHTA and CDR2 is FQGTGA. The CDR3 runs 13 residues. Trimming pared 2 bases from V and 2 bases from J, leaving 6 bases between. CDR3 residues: CASSLGRQETQYF. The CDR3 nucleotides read TGTGCCAGCAGCTTAGGCAGACAAGAGACCCAGTACTTC.

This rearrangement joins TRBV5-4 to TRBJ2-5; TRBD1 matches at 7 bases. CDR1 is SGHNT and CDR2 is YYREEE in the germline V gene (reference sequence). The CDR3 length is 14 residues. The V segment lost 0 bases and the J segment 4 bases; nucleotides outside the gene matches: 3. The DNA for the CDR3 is TGTGCCAGCAGCTTGGGACAGGGAATAGAGACCCAGTACTTC. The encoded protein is CASSLGQGIETQYF.

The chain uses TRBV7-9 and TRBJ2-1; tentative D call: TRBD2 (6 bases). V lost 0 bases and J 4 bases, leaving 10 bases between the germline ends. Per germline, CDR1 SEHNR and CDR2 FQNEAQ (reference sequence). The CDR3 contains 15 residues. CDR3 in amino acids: CASSLAGGKYNEQFF. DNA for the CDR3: TGTGCCAGCAGCTTAGCGGGAGGTAAATACAATGAGCAGTTCTTC.

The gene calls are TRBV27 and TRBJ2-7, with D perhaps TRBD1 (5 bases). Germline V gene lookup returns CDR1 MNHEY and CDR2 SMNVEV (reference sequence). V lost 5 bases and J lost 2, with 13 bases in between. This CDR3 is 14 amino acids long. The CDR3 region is CASSHQGLPYEQYF. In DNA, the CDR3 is TGTGCCAGCAGTCACCAGGGCCTTCCCTACGAGCAGTACTTC.

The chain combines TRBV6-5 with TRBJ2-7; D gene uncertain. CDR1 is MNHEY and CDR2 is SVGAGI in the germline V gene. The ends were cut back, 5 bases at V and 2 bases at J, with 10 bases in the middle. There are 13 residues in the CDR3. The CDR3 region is CASSRTTPYEQYF. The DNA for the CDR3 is TGTGCCAGCAGTCGAACCACACCCTACGAGCAGTACTTC.

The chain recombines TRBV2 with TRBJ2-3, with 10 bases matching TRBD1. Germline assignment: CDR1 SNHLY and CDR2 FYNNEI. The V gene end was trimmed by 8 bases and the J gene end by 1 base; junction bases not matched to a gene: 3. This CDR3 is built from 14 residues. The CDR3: CASQTGGGTDTQYF. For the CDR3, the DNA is TGTGCCAGCCAGACAGGGGGCGGCACAGATACGCAGTATTTT.

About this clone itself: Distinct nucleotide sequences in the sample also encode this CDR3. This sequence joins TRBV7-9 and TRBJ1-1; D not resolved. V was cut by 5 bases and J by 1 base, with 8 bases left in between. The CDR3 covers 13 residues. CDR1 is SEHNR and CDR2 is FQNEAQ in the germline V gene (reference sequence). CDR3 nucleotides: TGTGCCAGCAGCCTTAGGGAGAACACTGAAGCTTTCTTT. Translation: CASSLRENTEAFF.

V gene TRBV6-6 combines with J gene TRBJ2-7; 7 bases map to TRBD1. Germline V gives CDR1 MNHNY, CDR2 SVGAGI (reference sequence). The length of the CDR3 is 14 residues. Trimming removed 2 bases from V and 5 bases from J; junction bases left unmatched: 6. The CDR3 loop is CASSYPGQVDEQYF. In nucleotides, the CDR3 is TGTGCCAGCAGTTACCCAGGACAGGTAGACGAGCAGTACTTC.

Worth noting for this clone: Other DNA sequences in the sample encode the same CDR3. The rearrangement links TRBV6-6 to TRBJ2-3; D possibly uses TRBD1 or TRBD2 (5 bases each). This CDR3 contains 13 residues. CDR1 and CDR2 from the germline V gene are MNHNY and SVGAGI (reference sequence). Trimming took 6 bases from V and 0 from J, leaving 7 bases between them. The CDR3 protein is CASSRDSTDTQYF. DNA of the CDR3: TGTGCCAGCAGCCGGGACAGCACAGATACGCAGTATTTT.